The 4 T cell receptor beta chains presented below share a single source sample, sequenced in a study of post-analysis software for immune sequencing data (dated by TCRdb to between 2014 and 2017). Results the study describes overall, beyond this receptor: Significantly higher frequencies in patients than in controls were found for five TRBV segments, including TRBV5-6, TRBV5-1 and TRBV20-1.

Their recognized antigens are unknown. Library generation was performed with PCR. Sequencing took place on an Illumina HiSeq 2500. To reduce PCR and sequencing biases, unique molecular identifiers were built into the TCR beta cDNA libraries. Clones were called with MiXCR by TCRdb after fastp trimmed the public reads at Q25, and only in-frame beta chains were retained. Rows matching on CDR3 protein sequence are summarized as one entry with the most common DNA and genes. This sample is represented by approximately 730,000 distinct CDR3 sequences; 30% of them were singletons. The top ten clonotypes cover around 0.56% of the sample. Sequenced material: blood. The receptors here all came from a girl between 10 and 17 years old with multiple sclerosis.

This clonotype has more than one count but fewer than ten. The chain couples TRBV7-9 to TRBJ1-5; D gene ambiguous. This CDR3 spans 13 amino acids. CDR1 and CDR2 (germline): SEHNR, FQNEAQ (reference sequence). V gave up 1 base and J gave up 7 bases, with 8 bases separating them. CDR3 sequence (DNA): TGTGCCAGCAGCTTAGAGTCAGGCCAGCCCCAGCATTTT. Translated: CASSLESGQPQHF.

This clonotype has more than one count but fewer than ten. The chain has TRBV7-2 and TRBJ2-7; TRBD1 might be the D (6 bases). The V gene lost 5 bases and the J gene lost 2 bases, with 13 bases spanning the gap. This CDR3 has 14 amino acids. Germline CDR1 and CDR2: SGHTA and FQGNSA. The CDR3 nucleotides read TGTGCCAGCAGCCCCGGACAGCAGCCCTACGAGCAGTACTTC. As protein: CASSPGQQPYEQYF.

This clonotype was found a few times. The chain employs TRBV6-2 or TRBV6-3 and TRBJ2-7; D perhaps matches TRBD2 (6 bases). The CDR3 sequence is 15 residues long. Germline CDR1 is MNHEY and CDR2 is SVGEGT. The germline V and J ends were trimmed by 2 bases and 2 bases, with 13 bases remaining between them. CDR3 protein: CASSYLGGSTYEQYF. The CDR3, as DNA: TGTGCCAGCAGTTACCTGGGAGGATCGACCTACGAGCAGTACTTC.

This clonotype showed up just a few times. This chain joins TRBV5-6 and TRBJ2-7, with D perhaps matching TRBD2 (6 bases). The CDR3 extends over 15 amino acids. Trimming shortened V by 3 bases and J by 0 bases, and 13 bases separated the two germline ends. Germline CDR1 SGHDT, CDR2 YYEEEE. The CDR3 spells CASSWTGLSSYEQYF. DNA for the CDR3: TGTGCCAGCAGCTGGACGGGACTTAGCTCCTACGAGCAGTACTTC.